The sequence of this TCR beta chain was determined in a study of early T cells in non-severe SARS-CoV-2 infection (dated by TCRdb to the early 2020s). For context, the study as a whole: Bulk RNA from unsorted whole blood was used for TCR sequencing, so alpha and beta chains could not be paired.

Findings and caveats that apply to the study as a whole: VDJdb matching was skewed toward anti-spike CD8 responses, so virus-specific expansions were likely underestimated and private and CD4 specificities were missed.

This clonotype was observed many times. Which antigen it targets is not known. No per-base quality is available; no much larger clone lies one base away. Set within a cohort of healthcare workers in London, UK, this nested case-control study involved weekly PCR testing of nasopharyngeal swabs along with blood sampling. Healthcare workers were recruited between 23 and 31 March 2020, during the week of the UK lockdown, and were followed weekly for up to roughly 16 weeks. Libraries were built with 5' RACE. This sample was sequenced with a NextSeq 500. To correct for sequencing error and PCR bias, the TCR library protocol tagged individual cDNA molecules with unique molecular identifiers. Sequencing covered both TCR alpha and beta chains, and within each sample the abundances of alpha and beta sequences were tightly co-correlated. The source study handled its data this way. V gene, J gene and CDR3 annotation of TCR sequences was performed with Decombinator V4. TCRs were defined as expanded if a significant change between any two time points was detected under a Poisson model with p below 0.0001. Abundances of TCRs were expressed as counts per million after normalisation to the total number of TCRs sequenced in each sample. TRAV1-2 paired with TRAJ12, TRAJ20 or TRAJ33 defined MAIT TCRs, while TRAV10 paired with TRAJ18 defined iNKT TCRs. VDJdb, accessed on 1 November 2021, was searched for TCRs annotated for CMV, EBV and SARS-CoV-2, and TCRs annotated for more than one antigen were excluded. TCRdb reran the public reads through fastp at Q25 and MiXCR, keeping productive beta chains. Every entry covers one CDR3 protein and lists the most common genes and DNA from its rows. V and J calls and clone size were set by TCRdb, not the authors. In all, the sample holds some 21,000 distinct CDR3 sequences, and less than 5% of those were seen once. The ten largest make up roughly 7% of the sample.

From the cysteine through the phenylalanine, the CDR3 covers 17 amino acids. The retained sequence is limited to the CDR3, 51 bases, with the frame set at the first base. Trimming takes 2 bases from V and 0 bases from J, and the germline ends sit 13 bases apart. Sequenced input: whole blood. The V and J genes are TRBV12-3 or TRBV12-4 and TRBJ2-2; D gene: possibly TRBD1, on 6 matching bases. The source is an adult who was a healthcare worker with PCR-confirmed SARS-CoV-2 infection or an uninfected control (not recorded which). The nucleotide sequence is given as TGTGCCAGCAGTTTATCTTCAGGACAGCCGAACACCGGGGAGCTGTTTTTT. Translated, this is CASSLSSGQPNTGELFF.